A selection of T cell receptor beta chains follows, all from one sample in a study of early T cells in non-severe SARS-CoV-2 infection. Using its own MiXCR run on the 5' RACE reads, TCRdb lists one record per CDR3 protein. The table includes 50,000 to 75,000 distinct CDR3 sequences, 12% detected once. This sample comprised whole blood, obtained at baseline. Every receptor here comes from an adult who was a healthcare worker with PCR-confirmed SARS-CoV-2 infection or an uninfected control (not recorded which). The donor label of this sample is uncertain. The CDR3 runs from the conserved cysteine through the conserved F or W. D genes are given only for firm matches. The listing skips clone size in some rows; elsewhere it reads once, few, many or a size class.

clone size: many; J gene: TRBJ1-2; CDR3 length: 14; D gene: -; V gene: TRBV5-6; CDR3 protein: CASSQARENYGYTF; CDR3 DNA: TGTGCCAGCAGTCAAGCACGGGAGAATTATGGCTACACCTTC
clone size: once; J gene: TRBJ2-1; CDR3 length: 13; D gene: TRBD1; V gene: TRBV10-1; CDR3 protein: CASSVTGFTEQFF; CDR3 DNA: TGCGCCAGCAGTGTGACAGGGTTCACTGAGCAGTTCTTC
clone size: many; J gene: TRBJ2-3; CDR3 length: 14; D gene: -; V gene: TRBV10-2; CDR3 protein: CASSEAASTDTQYF; CDR3 DNA: TGCGCCAGCAGTGAGGCTGCTAGCACAGATACGCAGTATTTT
clone size: few; J gene: TRBJ2-5; CDR3 length: 14; D gene: TRBD2; V gene: TRBV19; CDR3 protein: CASSTSGGQETQYF; CDR3 DNA: TGTGCCAGTTCGACTAGCGGGGGGCAAGAGACCCAGTACTTC
clone size: few; J gene: TRBJ2-1; CDR3 length: 14; D gene: TRBD1; V gene: TRBV2; CDR3 protein: CASNRQGGYNEQFF; CDR3 DNA: TGTGCCAGCAATAGACAGGGGGGCTACAATGAGCAGTTCTTC
clone size: -; J gene: TRBJ1-1; CDR3 length: 14; D gene: -; V gene: TRBV20-1; CDR3 protein: CSASPSVAGTEAFF; CDR3 DNA: TGCAGTGCTAGTCCCTCCGTCGCGGGGACTGAAGCTTTCTTT
clone size: -; J gene: TRBJ2-5; CDR3 length: 17; D gene: TRBD2; V gene: TRBV6-6; CDR3 protein: CASSYSIAGGPQETQYF; CDR3 DNA: TGTGCCAGCAGTTACTCGATCGCGGGGGGGCCCCAAGAGACCCAGTACTTC
clone size: -; J gene: TRBJ2-2; CDR3 length: 17; D gene: -; V gene: TRBV6-6; CDR3 protein: CASSYVRAGPNTGELFF; CDR3 DNA: TGTGCCAGCAGTTACGTTCGGGCAGGACCGAACACCGGGGAGCTGTTTTTT
clone size: -; J gene: TRBJ1-1; CDR3 length: 11; D gene: -; V gene: TRBV6-1; CDR3 protein: CASSESVGAFF; CDR3 DNA: TGTGCCAGCAGTGAATCGGTCGGTGCTTTCTTT
clone size: few; J gene: TRBJ2-1; CDR3 length: 16; D gene: TRBD1; V gene: TRBV3-1; CDR3 protein: CASSQLGQGAINEQFF; CDR3 DNA: TGTGCCAGCAGCCAGCTGGGACAGGGTGCAATCAATGAGCAGTTCTTC
clone size: -; J gene: TRBJ2-1; CDR3 length: 17; D gene: -; V gene: TRBV4-1; CDR3 protein: CASSQEKFGVWGLGQFF; CDR3 DNA: TGCGCCAGCAGCCAGGAAAAGTTTGGCGTCTGGGGGCTAGGGCAGTTCTTC
clone size: few; J gene: TRBJ2-3; CDR3 length: 17; D gene: TRBD1; V gene: TRBV18; CDR3 protein: CASSRLVTGGLADTQYF; CDR3 DNA: TGTGCCAGCTCACGACTAGTGACAGGGGGGTTGGCAGATACGCAGTATTTT
clone size: many; J gene: TRBJ1-1; CDR3 length: 14; D gene: TRBD1; V gene: TRBV14; CDR3 protein: CASRMTGAFDEAFF; CDR3 DNA: TGTGCCAGCAGGATGACAGGGGCCTTCGATGAAGCTTTCTTT
clone size: -; J gene: TRBJ1-2; CDR3 length: 15; D gene: TRBD1; V gene: TRBV19; CDR3 protein: CASTDKTGNINGYTF; CDR3 DNA: TGTGCCAGTACCGATAAGACAGGGAACATCAATGGCTACACCTTC
clone size: few; J gene: TRBJ2-4; CDR3 length: 15; D gene: TRBD1; V gene: TRBV3-1; CDR3 protein: CASSGTGAAKNIQYF; CDR3 DNA: TGTGCCAGCAGCGGGACAGGGGCAGCCAAAAACATTCAGTACTTC
clone size: -; J gene: TRBJ2-2; CDR3 length: 15; D gene: TRBD1; V gene: TRBV20-1; CDR3 protein: CSAEEGATNTGELFF; CDR3 DNA: TGCAGTGCTGAAGAGGGGGCAACGAACACCGGGGAGCTGTTTTTT
clone size: many; J gene: TRBJ1-1; CDR3 length: 13; D gene: -; V gene: TRBV20-1; CDR3 protein: CSATPGPILEAFF; CDR3 DNA: TGCAGTGCTACGCCGGGACCGATACTTGAAGCTTTCTTT
clone size: -; J gene: TRBJ2-3; CDR3 length: 15; D gene: TRBD1; V gene: TRBV7-2; CDR3 protein: CASSFQGALTDTQYF; CDR3 DNA: TGTGCCAGCAGCTTCCAGGGGGCACTCACAGATACGCAGTATTTT
clone size: -; J gene: TRBJ1-3; CDR3 length: 14; D gene: -; V gene: TRBV6-6; CDR3 protein: CASNQGFSGNTIYF; CDR3 DNA: TGTGCCAGCAACCAGGGTTTCTCTGGAAACACCATATATTTT
clone size: few; J gene: TRBJ2-3; CDR3 length: 11; D gene: -; V gene: TRBV20-1; CDR3 protein: CSASHADTQYF; CDR3 DNA: TGCAGTGCTAGTCACGCAGATACGCAGTATTTT
clone size: -; J gene: TRBJ2-3; CDR3 length: 16; D gene: TRBD2; V gene: TRBV5-1; CDR3 protein: CASSGGLVGSTDTQYF; CDR3 DNA: TGCGCCAGCAGCGGAGGACTAGTCGGTAGCACAGATACGCAGTATTTT
clone size: -; J gene: TRBJ2-5; CDR3 length: 18; D gene: -; V gene: TRBV3-1; CDR3 protein: CASSQHPLGGRREETQYF; CDR3 DNA: TGTGCCAGCAGCCAACACCCGCTCGGGGGGCGCCGGGAAGAGACCCAGTACTTC
clone size: few; J gene: TRBJ2-5; CDR3 length: 16; D gene: TRBD2; V gene: TRBV29-1; CDR3 protein: CSARPSGTSVQETQYF; CDR3 DNA: TGCAGCGCCCGGCCCTCCGGGACTAGCGTTCAAGAGACCCAGTACTTC
clone size: few; J gene: TRBJ1-2; CDR3 length: 13; D gene: TRBD1; V gene: TRBV20-1; CDR3 protein: CSASPTGYYGYTF; CDR3 DNA: TGCAGTGCTAGCCCGACAGGGTACTATGGCTACACCTTC
clone size: -; J gene: TRBJ2-5; CDR3 length: 16; D gene: TRBD1; V gene: TRBV24-1; CDR3 protein: CATSDLPGQGQETQYF; CDR3 DNA: TGTGCCACCAGTGATCTTCCGGGACAGGGTCAAGAGACCCAGTACTTC
clone size: -; J gene: TRBJ2-2; CDR3 length: 14; D gene: TRBD1; V gene: TRBV11-2; CDR3 protein: CASSSQGWAGELFF; CDR3 DNA: TGTGCCAGCAGCTCACAGGGGTGGGCCGGGGAGCTGTTTTTT
clone size: -; J gene: TRBJ2-3; CDR3 length: 14; D gene: -; V gene: TRBV27; CDR3 protein: CASRATELTDTQYF; CDR3 DNA: TGTGCCAGCAGGGCTACAGAGCTCACAGATACGCAGTATTTT
clone size: -; J gene: TRBJ1-1; CDR3 length: 15; D gene: -; V gene: TRBV20-1; CDR3 protein: CSARENSVTNTEAFF; CDR3 DNA: TGCAGTGCTAGGGAAAACAGCGTTACTAACACTGAAGCTTTCTTT
clone size: few; J gene: TRBJ1-1; CDR3 length: 16; D gene: -; V gene: TRBV18; CDR3 protein: CASSPVKGGKDTEAFF; CDR3 DNA: TGTGCCAGCTCACCCGTCAAGGGAGGGAAGGACACTGAAGCTTTCTTT
clone size: few; J gene: TRBJ1-1; CDR3 length: 14; D gene: -; V gene: TRBV20-1; CDR3 protein: CSASPGARGTEAFF; CDR3 DNA: TGCAGTGCTTCCCCAGGGGCTAGGGGCACTGAAGCTTTCTTT
clone size: -; J gene: TRBJ1-6; CDR3 length: 15; D gene: TRBD1; V gene: TRBV7-2; CDR3 protein: CASSYDRVPNSPLHF; CDR3 DNA: TGTGCCAGCAGTTACGACAGGGTCCCCAATTCACCCCTCCACTTT
clone size: few; J gene: TRBJ1-2; CDR3 length: 15; D gene: -; V gene: TRBV11-2; CDR3 protein: CASSLEPGFFYGYTF; CDR3 DNA: TGTGCCAGCAGCTTAGAACCGGGATTTTTTTATGGCTACACCTTC
clone size: -; J gene: TRBJ1-2; CDR3 length: 16; D gene: -; V gene: TRBV5-6; CDR3 protein: CASSTRGGVVGYGYTF; CDR3 DNA: TGTGCCAGCAGCACGCGGGGAGGAGTAGTCGGCTATGGCTACACCTTC
clone size: many; J gene: TRBJ2-1; CDR3 length: 15; D gene: TRBD1; V gene: TRBV7-8; CDR3 protein: CASSLADREYAEQFF; CDR3 DNA: TGTGCCAGCAGCTTAGCTGACAGGGAATATGCTGAGCAGTTCTTC
clone size: few; J gene: TRBJ2-4; CDR3 length: 17; D gene: TRBD2; V gene: TRBV20-1; CDR3 protein: CSARSRNPSGSSDIQYF; CDR3 DNA: TGCAGTGCTAGATCAAGAAACCCTAGCGGGAGTTCGGACATTCAGTACTTC
clone size: -; J gene: TRBJ2-3; CDR3 length: 14; D gene: TRBD1; V gene: TRBV19; CDR3 protein: CASSGDRETDTQYF; CDR3 DNA: TGTGCCAGTAGTGGGGACAGGGAAACAGATACGCAGTATTTT
clone size: -; J gene: TRBJ2-1; CDR3 length: 18; D gene: TRBD2; V gene: TRBV6-5; CDR3 protein: CASSYSAGGPSVRDEQFF; CDR3 DNA: TGTGCCAGCAGTTACTCGGCGGGGGGGCCCTCGGTCAGGGATGAGCAGTTCTTC
clone size: many; J gene: TRBJ2-3; CDR3 length: 16; D gene: TRBD1; V gene: TRBV9; CDR3 protein: CASSPRKTGVSDTQYF; CDR3 DNA: TGTGCCAGCAGCCCCCGTAAGACAGGGGTATCAGATACGCAGTATTTT
clone size: -; J gene: TRBJ2-5; CDR3 length: 16; D gene: TRBD2; V gene: TRBV6-5; CDR3 protein: CASSYSSGGAGETQYF; CDR3 DNA: TGTGCCAGCAGTTACTCTAGCGGGGGGGCCGGAGAGACCCAGTACTTC
clone size: many; J gene: TRBJ2-3; CDR3 length: 15; D gene: -; V gene: TRBV7-2; CDR3 protein: CASSLAPLRTDTQYF; CDR3 DNA: TGTGCCAGCAGCTTAGCTCCGCTACGCACAGATACGCAGTATTTT
clone size: -; J gene: TRBJ1-2; CDR3 length: 16; D gene: -; V gene: TRBV7-9; CDR3 protein: CASSLALLGQGDGYTF; CDR3 DNA: TGTGCCAGCAGCTTAGCGCTATTGGGGCAGGGTGATGGCTACACCTTC
clone size: few; J gene: TRBJ2-2; CDR3 length: 14; D gene: TRBD1; V gene: TRBV20-1; CDR3 protein: CSARETGGTGELFF; CDR3 DNA: TGCAGTGCTAGAGAGACAGGGGGCACCGGGGAGCTGTTTTTT
clone size: -; J gene: TRBJ2-1; CDR3 length: 13; D gene: -; V gene: TRBV3-1; CDR3 protein: CATDPGVGNEQFF; CDR3 DNA: TGTGCCACCGACCCGGGGGTCGGCAATGAGCAGTTCTTC
clone size: -; J gene: TRBJ2-3; CDR3 length: 16; D gene: -; V gene: TRBV7-3; CDR3 protein: CASSFNPRGKTDTQYF; CDR3 DNA: TGTGCCAGCAGCTTTAACCCCCGGGGAAAAACAGATACGCAGTATTTT
clone size: few; J gene: TRBJ2-2; CDR3 length: 15; D gene: TRBD2; V gene: TRBV2; CDR3 protein: CASRGGGVGTGELFF; CDR3 DNA: TGTGCCAGCCGTGGCGGGGGGGTCGGCACCGGGGAGCTGTTTTTT
clone size: -; J gene: TRBJ2-5; CDR3 length: 14; D gene: -; V gene: TRBV15; CDR3 protein: CATSRDGMVETQYF; CDR3 DNA: TGTGCCACCAGCAGAGATGGTATGGTTGAGACCCAGTACTTC
clone size: -; J gene: TRBJ2-2; CDR3 length: 14; D gene: TRBD2; V gene: TRBV7-9; CDR3 protein: CASSPRTSTGELFF; CDR3 DNA: TGTGCCAGCAGCCCCCGGACTAGCACCGGGGAGCTGTTTTTT
clone size: -; J gene: TRBJ1-1; CDR3 length: 14; D gene: -; V gene: TRBV29-1; CDR3 protein: CSARLSGANTEAFF; CDR3 DNA: TGCAGCGCTCGCCTTTCAGGGGCTAACACTGAAGCTTTCTTT
clone size: once; J gene: TRBJ2-5; CDR3 length: 15; D gene: TRBD1; V gene: TRBV6-5; CDR3 protein: CASSRLGQPQETQYF; CDR3 DNA: TGTGCCAGCAGTCGACTGGGACAGCCCCAAGAGACCCAGTACTTC
clone size: many; J gene: TRBJ1-2; CDR3 length: 16; D gene: TRBD1; V gene: TRBV7-2; CDR3 protein: CASSLALPGQGDGYTF; CDR3 DNA: TGTGCCAGCAGCTTAGCGTTGCCGGGACAGGGTGATGGCTACACCTTC
clone size: many; J gene: TRBJ2-6; CDR3 length: 15; D gene: -; V gene: TRBV7-2; CDR3 protein: CASSLPFSGANVLTF; CDR3 DNA: TGTGCCAGCAGCTTACCGTTCTCTGGGGCCAACGTCCTGACTTTC
clone size: -; J gene: TRBJ1-5; CDR3 length: 14; D gene: TRBD1; V gene: TRBV28; CDR3 protein: CATSRGSRGQPQHF; CDR3 DNA: TGTGCCACCAGCAGGGGTTCCAGGGGGCAGCCCCAGCATTTT
clone size: many; J gene: TRBJ1-1; CDR3 length: 13; D gene: -; V gene: TRBV10-2; CDR3 protein: CASNLDRSTEAFF; CDR3 DNA: TGCGCCAGCAACCTGGACAGATCCACTGAAGCTTTCTTT
clone size: many; J gene: TRBJ2-3; CDR3 length: 18; D gene: TRBD2; V gene: TRBV7-6; CDR3 protein: CASSLVGLAGRLADTQYF; CDR3 DNA: TGTGCCAGCAGCTTAGTTGGTCTAGCGGGGAGGTTAGCGGATACGCAGTATTTT
clone size: -; J gene: TRBJ2-5; CDR3 length: 14; D gene: TRBD1; V gene: TRBV5-1; CDR3 protein: CASSNTGQGVADFF; CDR3 DNA: TGCGCCAGCAGTAACACGGGACAGGGGGTTGCGGATTTCTTC
clone size: -; J gene: TRBJ2-5; CDR3 length: 16; D gene: TRBD2; V gene: TRBV12-3/TRBV12-4; CDR3 protein: CASSFGLAGEQETQYF; CDR3 DNA: TGTGCCAGCAGTTTCGGACTAGCGGGGGAACAAGAGACCCAGTACTTC